The 26 T cell receptor beta chains reported below all come from one sample, sequenced in a study of blood T cell repertoires in COVID-19 (TCRdb year 2020). Libraries were built with the immunoSEQ multiplex PCR assay. In TCRdb, the immuneACCESS table is reduced to in-frame sequences with V and J assigned. These tables do not hold every clone; where another copy was compared, an unresolved V gene accounts for under half, and the others remain unexplained. The sample table records 30,000 to 35,000 clones; roughly 80% of these occur just once. The leading ten clones occupy approximately 15% of the sample. Sequences were obtained from peripheral blood. The receptors come from a man aged 80 or over with active or convalescent COVID-19.

This clone was detected only a few times. The chain employs TRBV19 and TRBJ2-5; perhaps TRBD1 as D (6 bases). Germline CDR1 LNHDA, CDR2 SQIVND (reference sequence). The CDR3 loop spans 13 amino acids. Deletions cut 6 bases from V and 5 bases from J, with 13 bases between. The CDR3 spells CASSPRDTETQYF. The CDR3 bases are TGTGCCAGTAGCCCAAGGGACACGGAGACCCAGTACTTC.

The rearrangement uses TRBV5-1 and TRBJ2-5, with 11 bases aligning to TRBD2. Germline loops: CDR1 SGHRS, CDR2 YFSETQ. This CDR3 is built from 15 residues. J gave up 1 base and V 2 bases, and 1 base lay outside the gene matches. The CDR3 loop is CASSFLAGGQETQYF. CDR3 sequence (DNA): TGCGCCAGCAGCTTCCTAGCGGGAGGCCAAGAGACCCAGTACTTC.

The rearrangement links TRBV21-1 to TRBJ1-2; the table calls TRBD1, which could not be checked here. TRBV21-1 has pseudogene status. CDR3 length equals 17 residues. CDR3 in amino acids: CASSKEGTGVRDYGYTF. In DNA, the CDR3 is TGTGCCAGCAGCAAAGAAGGGACAGGGGTAAGAGACTATGGCTACACCTTC.

The gene calls are TRBV27 and TRBJ2-1; perhaps TRBD2 as D (5 bases). Trimming cost V 3 bases and J 7 bases, with 10 bases left between them. The CDR3 totals 13 residues. Germline CDR1 MNHEY, CDR2 SMNVEV (reference sequence). CDR3 coding DNA: TGTGCCAGCAGTTTTGTGGAGCGGAATGAGCAGTTCTTC. Protein: CASSFVERNEQFF.

The chain is built from TRBV5-1 and TRBJ2-1; 10 bases are shared with TRBD2. The germline V gene has CDR1 SGHRS and CDR2 YFSETQ. The length of the CDR3 is 15 residues. With V trimmed by 2 bases and J by 4 bases, 3 bases remained unmatched. The DNA of the CDR3 is TGCGCCAGCAGCTTAGGACTAGCGGAGTACAATGAGCAGTTCTTC. This codes for CASSLGLAEYNEQFF.

The rearrangement uses TRBV27 and TRBJ2-7; unclear D gene. Deletions cut 5 bases from V and 3 bases from J, with 14 bases between. The CDR3 totals 14 residues. Per the germline V gene, CDR1 is MNHEY and CDR2 is SMNVEV (reference sequence). The DNA for the CDR3 is TGTGCCAGCAGTCGCGCAAGTTCATTCTACGAGCAGTACTTC. Encoded protein: CASSRASSFYEQYF.

The chain uses TRBV11-2 and TRBJ2-5; the D gene is possibly TRBD2 (6 bases). The CDR3 spans 13 residues. The V and J ends lost 2 bases and 3 bases respectively, with 7 bases between them. CDR1 SGHAT and CDR2 FQNNGV come from the germline V gene. DNA of the CDR3: TGTGCCAGCAGCTTACCGGGGGAAGAGACCCAGTACTTC. It encodes CASSLPGEETQYF. Together with reference TRBV11-2 and TRBJ2-5, the CDR3 gives the full variable domain: EAGVAQSPRYKIIEKRQSVAFWCNPISGHATLYWYQQILGQGPKLLIQFQNNGVVDDSQLPKDRFSAERLKGVDSTLKIQPAKLEDSAVYLCASSLPGEETQYFGPGTRLLVL.

This chain connects TRBV3-1 (or the pseudogene TRBV3-2) to TRBJ2-7; 12 nucleotides agree with TRBD2. This CDR3 contains 18 residues. V dropped 1 base and J dropped 4; count of bases not matched to a gene: 11. Germline CDR1 is LGHDT and CDR2 is YNNKEL (reference sequence). The CDR3: CASSQAPSGRASGYEQYF. CDR3 bases: TGTGCCAGCAGCCAAGCTCCTAGCGGGAGGGCCTCCGGGTACGAGCAGTACTTC.

This chain uses TRBV15 with TRBJ2-7; 10 nucleotides agree with TRBD1. CDR1 LNHNV and CDR2 YYDKDF come from the germline V gene (reference sequence). Unmatched junction bases numbered 6, after V lost 0 bases and J lost 1 base. The CDR3 runs to 17 residues. CDR3 sequence: CATSRDPRTGGSYEQYF. CDR3 nucleotides: TGTGCCACCAGCAGAGATCCCCGGACAGGGGGTTCCTACGAGCAGTACTTC.

The chain employs TRBV6-2 or TRBV6-3 and TRBJ1-5; weak D call: TRBD1 (5 bases). This CDR3 is built from 14 residues. The germline V gene encodes CDR1 MNHEY and CDR2 SVGEGT. V lost 4 bases, J lost 3 bases, and 10 bases lay in between. In DNA, the CDR3 is TGTGCCAGCAGTTCCGGGGGGGTCAATCAGCCCCAGCATTTT. Translation gives CASSSGGVNQPQHF.

The chain employs TRBV28 and TRBJ2-7, with 8 bases that match TRBD2. The CDR3 is 15 residues long. Trimming removed 7 bases from V and 4 bases from J; junction bases left unmatched: 12. Per the germline V gene, CDR1 is MDHEN and CDR2 is SYDVKM. The CDR3 coding sequence is TGTGCCAGCACCGAGTCGGGGGGGCGCCTGTACGAGCAGTACTTC. Its protein is CASTESGGRLYEQYF.

The chain has TRBV7-2 and TRBJ1-2; 9 positions agree with TRBD1. The CDR3 runs to 13 residues. V shed 1 base and J 13 bases; nucleotides not matched to a gene: 7. Looked up from germline, CDR1 is SGHTA and CDR2 is FQGNSA. The CDR3 loop is CASSLGGTGYSTF. The CDR3 DNA sequence: TGTGCCAGCAGCTTAGGGGGGACAGGGTATTCCACCTTC.

The J gene is TRBJ2-7, the V gene TRBV7-9; TRBD2 aligns across 8 bases. CDR3 size: 14 residues. Germline CDR1 and CDR2: SEHNR and FQNEAQ (reference sequence). Trimming removed 2 bases from V and 3 bases from J; junction bases left unmatched: 3. The CDR3 bases are TGTGCCAGCAGCTTACTAAGCGGGAGCTACGAGCAGTACTTC. Its protein is CASSLLSGSYEQYF.

The V and J genes are TRBV6-5 and TRBJ2-7; TRBD2 matches at 11 bases. Looked up from germline, CDR1 is MNHEY and CDR2 is SVGAGI. The V gene end was trimmed by 5 bases and the J gene end by 7 bases; junction bases not matched to a gene: 10. This CDR3 is 15 amino acids long. The CDR3 here is CASSIAGGPPGEQYF. In nucleotides, the CDR3 is TGTGCCAGCAGTATAGCGGGAGGGCCTCCGGGGGAGCAGTACTTC.

The genes are TRBV25-1 and TRBJ2-1; 11 positions match TRBD2. The CDR3 runs 16 residues. J was trimmed by 4 bases and V by 5 bases; bases with no gene match: 7. Germline assignment: CDR1 MGHDK and CDR2 SYGVNS. The CDR3 reads CASSKFGTSGYNEQFF. The CDR3 DNA is TGTGCCAGCAGTAAGTTCGGGACTAGCGGTTACAATGAGCAGTTCTTC.

This chain links TRBV5-1 with TRBJ1-6; unclear D gene. V was clipped by 1 base and J by 5 bases, with 10 bases between them. Germline assignment: CDR1 SGHRS and CDR2 YFSETQ. The CDR3 contains 15 residues. The CDR3 here is CASSLNRENNSPLHF. In DNA, the CDR3 is TGCGCCAGCAGCTTGAACCGGGAGAATAATTCACCCCTCCACTTT.

V usage is TRBV5-4 and J usage is TRBJ2-3; TRBD2 matches at 9 bases. The CDR3 extends over 16 amino acids. The germline V gene has CDR1 SGHNT and CDR2 YYREEE (reference sequence). V lost 0 bases, J lost 4 bases, and 6 bases stayed unmatched. The CDR3 sequence is CASSLGGGRAPDTQYF. In nucleotides, the CDR3 is TGTGCCAGCAGCTTGGGAGGCGGGAGGGCCCCAGATACGCAGTATTTT.

The chain couples TRBV5-1 to TRBJ2-1, with a weak D call TRBD1 (6 bases). The CDR3 spans 14 residues. The germline CDR1 and CDR2 sequences are SGHRS and YFSETQ. Trimming pared 2 bases from V and 7 bases from J, leaving 13 bases between. CDR3 bases: TGCGCCAGCAGCTTACAGGGTTCCCCTAATGAGCAGTTCTTC. Protein sequence: CASSLQGSPNEQFF.

The CDR3 protein is CASSPGQGHKTGFDTEAFF. The CDR3 coding sequence is TGTGCCAGCAGTCCGGGACAGGGACACAAGACAGGGTTCGACACTGAAGCTTTCTTT. The rearrangement uses TRBV6-6 and TRBJ1-1; 9 positions match TRBD1. Germline assignment: CDR1 MNHNY and CDR2 SVGAGI (reference sequence). The CDR3 has 19 residues. The ends lost 5 bases at V and 3 bases at J; junction bases unmatched: 19.

The chain recombines TRBV10-3 with TRBJ1-5; 8 bases match TRBD1. From germline, CDR1 is ENHRY and CDR2 SYGVKD. The trim removed 4 bases at V and 5 bases at J, leaving 4 bases unmatched. This CDR3 spans 14 amino acids. The CDR3 nucleotides read TGTGCCATCAGTGGACAGGGGAACGATCAGCCCCAGCATTTT. Protein product: CAISGQGNDQPQHF.

Here the CDR3 reads CASSALQGEISYGYTF. CDR3 nucleotides: TGTGCCAGCAGTGCACTTCAGGGTGAAATATCCTATGGCTACACCTTC. The chain has TRBV25-1 and TRBJ1-2, with D possibly being TRBD1 (5 bases). With 4 bases removed from V and 4 bases from J, the gap between germline ends came to 19 bases. Germline V CDR1 and CDR2: MGHDK, SYGVNS. The CDR3 is made up of 16 amino acids.

The J gene is TRBJ2-3, the V gene TRBV13; 10 bases align to TRBD2. Trimming cost V 4 bases and J 3 bases; bases outside gene matches: 22. The CDR3 sequence is 21 residues long. CDR1 and CDR2 (germline): PRHDT, FYEKMQ (reference sequence). Here the CDR3 reads CASSSDSKKELAGLFTDTQYF. CDR3 DNA: TGTGCCAGCAGCTCTGACTCCAAAAAAGAACTAGCGGGGTTATTTACAGATACGCAGTATTTT.

J is TRBJ1-4 and V is TRBV11-2; no clear D. Deletions cut 5 bases from V and 0 bases from J, with 13 bases between. The CDR3 length is 16 residues. Germline CDR1 is SGHAT and CDR2 is FQNNGV. The CDR3 loop is CASSPPRGSTNEKLFF. CDR3 in DNA: TGTGCCAGCAGCCCACCCCGCGGATCAACTAATGAAAAACTGTTTTTT.

Turning to this clone: The same CDR3 also results from other DNA sequences found in this sample. V and J are TRBV27 and TRBJ1-2, with 7 bases lining up with TRBD1. Trimming removed 2 bases from V and 5 bases from J; junction bases left unmatched: 2. CDR3 length: 13 residues. In germline, CDR1 is MNHEY, CDR2 SMNVEV (reference sequence). CDR3 sequence: CASSLRQGYGYTF. The CDR3 coding sequence is TGTGCCAGCAGTTTAAGACAGGGATATGGCTACACCTTC.

V gene TRBV28 combines with J gene TRBJ1-6; D possibly corresponds to TRBD1 (6 bases). This CDR3 has 19 residues. V lost 2 bases and J lost 0, with 17 bases in between. CDR1 is MDHEN and CDR2 is SYDVKM in the germline V gene. As DNA, the CDR3 is TGTGCCAGCAGTTTAGGGGGGGCAGATACTAGCTCCTATAATTCACCCCTCCACTTT. It specifies CASSLGGADTSSYNSPLHF. Based on the CDR3 plus reference TRBV28 and TRBJ1-6, the full variable domain is DVKVTQSSRYLVKRTGEKVFLECVQDMDHENMFWYRQDPGLGLRLIYFSYDVKMKEKGDIPEGYSVSREKKERFSLILESASTNQTSMYLCASSLGGADTSSYNSPLHFGNGTRLTVT.

The chain uses TRBV29-1 and TRBJ1-2; unclear D gene. The CDR3 contains 13 residues. The germline V gene encodes CDR1 SQVTM and CDR2 ANQGSEA. The ends were cut back, 3 bases at V and 1 base at J, with 9 bases in the middle. The CDR3 DNA reads TGCAGCGTTGACCGGGATTTTAACTATGGCTACACCTTC. This gives the protein CSVDRDFNYGYTF.